The rows below give T cell receptor beta chains drawn from one sample of a study of cytomegalovirus exposure and HLA in healthy donors. Using immunoSEQ multiplex PCR, the repertoire was profiled, and TCRdb retains in-frame clones only, with some absent. Found here are tens of thousands of clones; the top ten clones hold 3.8%. The sample was PBMCs. The receptors here all came from a female donor in good health and CMV-seropositive. The conserved cysteine and the conserved F or W are not part of the CDR3 here.

v_gene	j_gene	CDR3aa
TRBV19	TRBJ2-7	ASRRDGSYEQY
TRBV7-6	TRBJ2-7	ASSPRQGSAYEQY
TRBV7-6	TRBJ1-5	ASSLGQGGQPQH
TRBV7-9	TRBJ1-2	ASSLAFNKHYGYT
TRBV10-3	TRBJ2-5	AIRQPIIRETQY
TRBV19	TRBJ2-7	ASSIGDGSGAYEQY
TRBV9	TRBJ2-1	ASSPQGNSYNEQF
TRBV4-1	TRBJ1-2	ASSQDAGGYT
TRBV9	TRBJ1-6	ASSPGTGVSPLH
TRBV6-1	TRBJ1-4	ASSLAGQGVEKLF
TRBV18	TRBJ1-1	ASSLDRGQAF
TRBV5-1	TRBJ2-7	ASSAGGGTYEQY
TRBV5-1	TRBJ1-2	ASSLEGQADGYT
TRBV9	TRBJ2-6	ASSVVSTGVGANVLT
TRBV11-2	TRBJ2-7	ASSLIQGSPYEQY
TRBV7-9	TRBJ1-2	ASPSDRGLGYT
TRBV6-4	TRBJ2-3	ASSVTGGADTQY
TRBV5-1	TRBJ2-3	ASSLAGLASGDTQY
TRBV5-1	TRBJ2-6	ASSLTAGANVLT
TRBV16	TRBJ1-1	ASSQSPSEAF
TRBV19	TRBJ1-2	ASSISPTDGYT
TRBV7-2	TRBJ2-1	ASSLGGSHRNEQF
TRBV28	TRBJ2-7	ASSTSGYEQY
TRBV7-9	TRBJ2-7	ASSSTSIYEQY
TRBV29-1	TRBJ1-2	SVTPWTKTGYT
TRBV27	TRBJ2-4	ASTPGQGYIQY
TRBV7-6	TRBJ2-3	ASSFLTGVDTQY
TRBV6-5	TRBJ1-2	ASGPRTFYGYT
TRBV5-1	TRBJ1-2	ASSDQINAYGYT
TRBV29-1	TRBJ2-1	SVEPRTSGRNEQF
TRBV10-3	TRBJ2-3	AIRWTARTDTQY
TRBV5-1	TRBJ1-3	ASSLDSSGNTIY
TRBV29-1	TRBJ1-1	SVDRSWNTEAF
TRBV7-2	TRBJ2-5	ASSLSGGGHQETQY
TRBV10-1	TRBJ2-1	ASSVSHNEQF
TRBV5-1	TRBJ1-3	ASSLMTGGSGNTIY
TRBV7-9	TRBJ2-3	ASSSPGLTEAQY
TRBV5-1	TRBJ2-5	ASSTGQHQETQY
TRBV28	TRBJ2-3	ASSLRGLDDTQY
TRBV6-5	TRBJ2-1	ASSYPGTSGYNEQF
TRBV11-2	TRBJ1-1	ASSPHFTGGARTEAF
TRBV5-4	TRBJ2-3	ASSPRGGGPGSTDTQY
TRBV6-6	TRBJ2-7	ASSSGTRAYEQY
TRBV5-4	TRBJ2-7	ASSPATSGAYEQY
TRBV4-1	TRBJ2-1	ASSQVGGGYNEQF
TRBV5-6	TRBJ2-1	ASSFGTSGGLLGEQF
TRBV5-1	TRBJ2-5	ASSMTPTGQETQY
TRBV6-5	TRBJ2-7	ATGLAGGREQY